This T cell receptor (beta chain) was obtained from a study of blood T cell repertoires in COVID-19 (dated by TCRdb to about 2020). Regarding the study in general: Collaborator samples came from the United States, Italy and Spain and covered acute and convalescent phases of COVID-19. The material from the prospective study consisted of cDNA or gDNA derived from T cells, B-cell-depleted T cells, or PBMCs. Deeply sampled blood TCRbeta repertoires from subjects exposed to, actively infected with, or recovered from COVID-19 were included in the dataset. A freely available public database, intended as a resource for researchers studying the immune response to SARS-CoV-2, is where the repertoires were released. Samples were obtained from the ongoing ImmuneRACE study (first 160 participants) and from about 1,300 subjects provided by 6 global collaborators. Nearly every sample came with metadata listing a de-identified subject ID, COVID-19 status, age in years and sex. HLA class I and class II types, where available, came from metadata supplied by the sample provider rather than from assay-based typing.

The paper's findings and limits, for the study overall: Clinical and demographic metadata were provided uncurated, with the amount varying by source and participant.

Whole blood was collected in K2EDTA tubes by collaborating institutions according to the institutions' own protocols. For TCRbeta analysis, collaborators shipped samples as frozen whole blood, isolated PBMCs, or DNA extracted from either of those sample types. TCRbeta CDR3 regions were amplified from genomic DNA using the immunoSEQ Assay, a bias-controlled multiplex PCR. In the paper's pipeline: The number of nucleated cells in each sample was estimated by amplification of reference gene primers within the assay. Sequence reads were collapsed and filtered to measure the absolute abundance of every unique TCRbeta CDR3 rearrangement. For each sample, productive Simpson clonality was calculated as the square root of Simpson's diversity index over productive rearrangements. As stored in TCRdb, this immuneACCESS dataset retains in-frame rearrangements with V and J assigned. A fraction of the clones does not appear; measured against another copy, unresolved V genes explain less than half of the discrepancy, and the remainder lacks a known reason. V, J and clone size are taken as reported in that table, and D and trimming were inferred from the DNA itself. The sample table contains roughly 57,000 clones; only one count was recorded for over 70% of them. The ten largest account for more than 2.5% of the sample.

Reading the germline V gene gives CDR1 SGHRS and CDR2 YFSETQ. Its CDR3 holds 15 amino acids, cysteine through phenylalanine. Only the CDR3 DNA is retained, 45 bases long and in frame from the first base. Trimming costs V 4 bases and J 6 bases, and their ends lie 18 bases apart. Note on this clone: The target of this receptor is not known. Base qualities are not provided; no much larger clone lies one nucleotide away.

The material sequenced was peripheral blood. The rearrangement combines TRBV5-1 with TRBJ2-3, with a weak D call of TRBD2 (7 bases match). The sequence derives from a man aged 55 to 69 with acute or convalescent COVID-19. The CDR3 in this case is CASSAGHGGPDTQYF. The bases are TGCGCCAGCAGCGCTGGTCACGGGGGGCCGGATACGCAGTATTTT.